The rows below give T cell receptor beta chains drawn from one sample of a study of T cells in Graves' hyperthyroidism and ophthalmopathy. TCRdb fed the multiplex PCR reads into MiXCR, producing one record per CDR3 protein. The repertoire has a few hundred thousand distinct CDR3 sequences, more than 45% of them found once; the top ten carry roughly 20%. Sequencing was performed on peripheral blood or thyroid tissue (not recorded which). The receptors were gathered from an adult woman with Graves' disease, either hyperthyroidism or ophthalmopathy (not recorded which). Each CDR3 is given with its conserved first and last residue. The order of the fields is CDR3 DNA, CDR3 protein, D gene, CDR3 length, J gene, clone size, V gene. A D gene is named only where the DNA matches it firmly. Clone size, where shown, is once, few, many, or a class for clones that have expanded.

cdr3_nt: TGTGCCAGTAGTATGGGGACACTCTATGGCTACACCTTC
cdr3_aa: CASSMGTLYGYTF
d_call: .
cdr3_length: 13
j_call: TRBJ1-2
clone_size: many
v_call: TRBV19

cdr3_nt: TGTGCCAGCAGCTTAGCCTGGGGGGGTCGAACCCTCCTCCACTTT
cdr3_aa: CASSLAWGGRTLLHF
d_call: .
cdr3_length: 15
j_call: TRBJ1-6
clone_size: .
v_call: TRBV7-9

cdr3_nt: TGTGCCAGCACTCTGAGGACTAGCGGGAAAAGAGAGACCCAGTACTTC
cdr3_aa: CASTLRTSGKRETQYF
d_call: TRBD2
cdr3_length: 16
j_call: TRBJ2-5
clone_size: many
v_call: TRBV6-1

cdr3_nt: TGCGCCAGCAGTGGACTAGGGCGGTCACCCCTCCACTTT
cdr3_aa: CASSGLGRSPLHF
d_call: .
cdr3_length: 13
j_call: TRBJ1-6
clone_size: many
v_call: TRBV10-2

cdr3_nt: TGTGCCAGCCTCCTCCGTGGGCGCGGCGAGACTTTCTTT
cdr3_aa: CASLLRGRGETFF
d_call: .
cdr3_length: 13
j_call: TRBJ1-1
clone_size: .
v_call: TRBV7-9

cdr3_nt: TGCGCCAGCAGTGAGGTGGGAATTGGCACTGAAGCTTTCTTT
cdr3_aa: CASSEVGIGTEAFF
d_call: .
cdr3_length: 14
j_call: TRBJ1-1
clone_size: many
v_call: TRBV10-2

cdr3_nt: TGTGCCAGCAGCTCGTCCTGGACAGGGAGTAACACCGGGGAGCTGTTTTTT
cdr3_aa: CASSSSWTGSNTGELFF
d_call: TRBD1
cdr3_length: 17
j_call: TRBJ2-2
clone_size: once
v_call: TRBV7-6

cdr3_nt: TGTGCCAGCAGTGCCTTTCCCTCAGGGGACTATGGCTACACCTTC
cdr3_aa: CASSAFPSGDYGYTF
d_call: .
cdr3_length: 15
j_call: TRBJ1-2
clone_size: few
v_call: TRBV25-1

cdr3_nt: TGTGCCACCAGTGCGGGGGAGGCTAATGAAAAACTGTTTTTT
cdr3_aa: CATSAGEANEKLFF
d_call: .
cdr3_length: 14
j_call: TRBJ1-4
clone_size: many
v_call: TRBV24-1

cdr3_nt: TGTGCCAGCAGAGCGGCGGCTAGCAGGAGGGAGACCCAGTACTTC
cdr3_aa: CASRAAASRRETQYF
d_call: .
cdr3_length: 15
j_call: TRBJ2-5
clone_size: .
v_call: TRBV7-9

cdr3_nt: TGCGCCAGCAGCTCCTCCGGGCAGCCTAACTATGGCTACACCTTC
cdr3_aa: CASSSSGQPNYGYTF
d_call: .
cdr3_length: 15
j_call: TRBJ1-2
clone_size: .
v_call: TRBV5-1

cdr3_nt: TGTGCCAGCAGCTCCGAGGTTCGGGGTGAAAAACTGTTTTTT
cdr3_aa: CASSSEVRGEKLFF
d_call: .
cdr3_length: 14
j_call: TRBJ1-4
clone_size: .
v_call: TRBV7-6

cdr3_nt: TGTGCCATCAGTGAGTCGTATTTCTCTAGCGGGAGCCAAGAGACCCAGTACTTC
cdr3_aa: CAISESYFSSGSQETQYF
d_call: TRBD2
cdr3_length: 18
j_call: TRBJ2-5
clone_size: .
v_call: TRBV10-3

cdr3_nt: TGCAGTGCTAGAGAGGGGCTGACCCAGTACTTC
cdr3_aa: CSAREGLTQYF
d_call: .
cdr3_length: 11
j_call: TRBJ2-5
clone_size: few
v_call: TRBV20-1

cdr3_nt: TGTGCCAGCAGCTTGGAACGAATATACGAGCAGTACTTC
cdr3_aa: CASSLERIYEQYF
d_call: .
cdr3_length: 13
j_call: TRBJ2-7
clone_size: many
v_call: TRBV11-2

cdr3_nt: TGTGCAAACGGGGACAGGCGCGTAAGGACTGAAGCTTTCTTT
cdr3_aa: CANGDRRVRTEAFF
d_call: TRBD1
cdr3_length: 14
j_call: TRBJ1-1
clone_size: many
v_call: TRBV14

cdr3_nt: TGTGCCAGCAGGGAAGCGCGGGGACACGGAAACACCATATATTTT
cdr3_aa: CASREARGHGNTIYF
d_call: .
cdr3_length: 15
j_call: TRBJ1-3
clone_size: few
v_call: TRBV6-6

cdr3_nt: TGTGCCAGCAGTTTAGGACCTACAAGGGGAAAGACCCAGTACTTC
cdr3_aa: CASSLGPTRGKTQYF
d_call: .
cdr3_length: 15
j_call: TRBJ2-5
clone_size: many
v_call: TRBV28

cdr3_nt: TGTGCCACCAACGGGAGGACTGAAGCTTTCTTT
cdr3_aa: CATNGRTEAFF
d_call: .
cdr3_length: 11
j_call: TRBJ1-1
clone_size: many
v_call: TRBV28

cdr3_nt: TGTGCCAGCAGCTTGCGTTTCCGGCTGAACACCGGGGAGCTGTTTTTT
cdr3_aa: CASSLRFRLNTGELFF
d_call: .
cdr3_length: 16
j_call: TRBJ2-2
clone_size: many
v_call: TRBV7-2

cdr3_nt: TGTGCCAGCAGCCCAGTGGACAGGGTCTATGGCTACACCTTC
cdr3_aa: CASSPVDRVYGYTF
d_call: TRBD1
cdr3_length: 14
j_call: TRBJ1-2
clone_size: .
v_call: TRBV11-3

cdr3_nt: TGTGCCAGTAGTCTTACGACTACCCTCCCTGCTGATGGCTACACCTTC
cdr3_aa: CASSLTTTLPADGYTF
d_call: .
cdr3_length: 16
j_call: TRBJ1-2
clone_size: .
v_call: TRBV19

cdr3_nt: TGTGCCACCAGCATCATTACTGACCGGGGCCCACAGCCCCAGCATTTT
cdr3_aa: CATSIITDRGPQPQHF
d_call: .
cdr3_length: 16
j_call: TRBJ1-5
clone_size: .
v_call: TRBV15

cdr3_nt: TGTGCCAGCACCCTCAACTTGGGGGGTCAAGAGACCCAGTACTTC
cdr3_aa: CASTLNLGGQETQYF
d_call: .
cdr3_length: 15
j_call: TRBJ2-5
clone_size: .
v_call: TRBV16

cdr3_nt: TGTGCCAGCATATCAGGGGGCTACGAGCAGTACTTC
cdr3_aa: CASISGGYEQYF
d_call: TRBD1
cdr3_length: 12
j_call: TRBJ2-7
clone_size: .
v_call: TRBV7-6

cdr3_nt: TGTGCCAGTAGTACCCCGACATTTCTGGGGGGCTACACCTTC
cdr3_aa: CASSTPTFLGGYTF
d_call: .
cdr3_length: 14
j_call: TRBJ1-2
clone_size: .
v_call: TRBV19

cdr3_nt: TGTGCCTGCGGAGAGGGAGTTGGCGAGCAGTACTTC
cdr3_aa: CACGEGVGEQYF
d_call: .
cdr3_length: 12
j_call: TRBJ2-7
clone_size: .
v_call: TRBV19

cdr3_nt: TGCGCCAGCATGAGACAGGAAAAACTGTTTTTT
cdr3_aa: CASMRQEKLFF
d_call: .
cdr3_length: 11
j_call: TRBJ1-4
clone_size: many
v_call: TRBV10-2

cdr3_nt: TGTGCCAGCAGCTTAGACGCTAGCGGCTACTCCTACGAGCAGTACTTC
cdr3_aa: CASSLDASGYSYEQYF
d_call: TRBD2
cdr3_length: 16
j_call: TRBJ2-7
clone_size: .
v_call: TRBV7-9

cdr3_nt: TGTGCCAGCAGTGAGACTCTGCGGGGAGATACGCAGTATTTT
cdr3_aa: CASSETLRGDTQYF
d_call: .
cdr3_length: 14
j_call: TRBJ2-3
clone_size: .
v_call: TRBV2

cdr3_nt: TGTGCCAGCAGCCCTGACAGCGCTCTCCTCCACTTT
cdr3_aa: CASSPDSALLHF
d_call: .
cdr3_length: 12
j_call: TRBJ1-6
clone_size: few
v_call: TRBV7-9

cdr3_nt: TGTGCCAGCAAAGTACAGGGCGGCCGAGAGACCCAGTACTTC
cdr3_aa: CASKVQGGRETQYF
d_call: .
cdr3_length: 14
j_call: TRBJ2-5
clone_size: many
v_call: TRBV7-6

cdr3_nt: TGTGCCAGCAGCTTGCGGGGGGCCGGACTAGGCGGGGGGACCCAGTACTTC
cdr3_aa: CASSLRGAGLGGGTQYF
d_call: .
cdr3_length: 17
j_call: TRBJ2-5
clone_size: many
v_call: TRBV5-5

cdr3_nt: TGCAGTGCTAGGGCTCTGGGGCGAGGAGATTCCTACGAGCAGTACTTC
cdr3_aa: CSARALGRGDSYEQYF
d_call: .
cdr3_length: 16
j_call: TRBJ2-7
clone_size: many
v_call: TRBV20-1

cdr3_nt: TGTGCCAGCAGTGCGAGCCTAGCGGTCACAGATACGCAGTATTTT
cdr3_aa: CASSASLAVTDTQYF
d_call: TRBD2
cdr3_length: 15
j_call: TRBJ2-3
clone_size: .
v_call: TRBV6-4

cdr3_nt: TGTGCCAGCAAAAATCTAGCGGGAGTATGGCCCTACGAGCAGTACTTC
cdr3_aa: CASKNLAGVWPYEQYF
d_call: TRBD2
cdr3_length: 16
j_call: TRBJ2-7
clone_size: many
v_call: TRBV5-8

cdr3_nt: TGTGCCAGCACCCAGTCTACCTTCGGAGACGGGGAGCTGTTTTTT
cdr3_aa: CASTQSTFGDGELFF
d_call: .
cdr3_length: 15
j_call: TRBJ2-2
clone_size: .
v_call: TRBV6-4

cdr3_nt: TGCGCCAGCAGCGGACAGGAGAGTCCCTCAACTAATGAAAAACTGTTTTTT
cdr3_aa: CASSGQESPSTNEKLFF
d_call: TRBD1
cdr3_length: 17
j_call: TRBJ1-4
clone_size: .
v_call: TRBV5-1

cdr3_nt: TGCAGTGCCGGGGTGGGGGAGACCCAGTACTTC
cdr3_aa: CSAGVGETQYF
d_call: .
cdr3_length: 11
j_call: TRBJ2-5
clone_size: .
v_call: TRBV20-1

cdr3_nt: TGTGCCAGCAGCTTAGTCGCAGGGTATGGCAATCAGCCCCAGCATTTT
cdr3_aa: CASSLVAGYGNQPQHF
d_call: .
cdr3_length: 16
j_call: TRBJ1-5
clone_size: many
v_call: TRBV7-6

cdr3_nt: TGTGCCAGCAGCTGGACAGCAAGTGAAGCTTTCTTT
cdr3_aa: CASSWTASEAFF
d_call: .
cdr3_length: 12
j_call: TRBJ1-1
clone_size: many
v_call: TRBV7-9

cdr3_nt: TGCAGCGTTGTATCACGGACAGGAAACACTGAAGCTTTCTTT
cdr3_aa: CSVVSRTGNTEAFF
d_call: TRBD1
cdr3_length: 14
j_call: TRBJ1-1
clone_size: .
v_call: TRBV29-1

cdr3_nt: TGCAGTGCTAGAGACAGGGACCTCGCCTCAGGGGCCAACGTCCTGACTTTC
cdr3_aa: CSARDRDLASGANVLTF
d_call: .
cdr3_length: 17
j_call: TRBJ2-6
clone_size: many
v_call: TRBV20-1

cdr3_nt: TGTGCCAGCAGTCCACCGATGGGCAGGGAAGAGACCCAGTACTTC
cdr3_aa: CASSPPMGREETQYF
d_call: .
cdr3_length: 15
j_call: TRBJ2-5
clone_size: many
v_call: TRBV12-3/TRBV12-4

cdr3_nt: TGTGCCAGCAGATCAGCAGCCGTCTATGGCTACACCTTC
cdr3_aa: CASRSAAVYGYTF
d_call: .
cdr3_length: 13
j_call: TRBJ1-2
clone_size: few
v_call: TRBV7-9

cdr3_nt: TGTGCCAGCAGCTTAGGGGTTGTGCTGAGTGAAAGAATGAGAGTCACTGAAGCTTTCTTT
cdr3_aa: CASSLGVVLSERMRVTEAFF
d_call: .
cdr3_length: 20
j_call: TRBJ1-1
clone_size: many
v_call: TRBV7-9

cdr3_nt: TGTGCCACGGCACGCAAAGGCAATCAGCCCCAGCATTTT
cdr3_aa: CATARKGNQPQHF
d_call: .
cdr3_length: 13
j_call: TRBJ1-5
clone_size: once
v_call: TRBV2